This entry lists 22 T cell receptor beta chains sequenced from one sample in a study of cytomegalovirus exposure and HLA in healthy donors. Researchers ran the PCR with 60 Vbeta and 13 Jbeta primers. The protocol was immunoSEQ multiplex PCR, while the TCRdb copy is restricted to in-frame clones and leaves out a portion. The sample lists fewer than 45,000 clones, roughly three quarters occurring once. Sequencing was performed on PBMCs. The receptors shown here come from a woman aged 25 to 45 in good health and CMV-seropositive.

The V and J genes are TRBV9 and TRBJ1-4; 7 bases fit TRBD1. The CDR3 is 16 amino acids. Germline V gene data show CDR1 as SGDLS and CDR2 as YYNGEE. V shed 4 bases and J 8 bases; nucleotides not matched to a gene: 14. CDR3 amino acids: CASSPDLRGVGEKLFF. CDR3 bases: TGTGCCAGCAGCCCCGACCTCAGGGGGGTTGGGGAAAAACTGTTTTTT.

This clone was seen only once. In DNA, the CDR3 is TGTGCCTGGAGTGTAGGGGTATTCAGCAATCAGCCCCAGCATTTT. It yields the protein CAWSVGVFSNQPQHF. The chain has TRBV30 and TRBJ1-5, with a tentative D call TRBD1 (5 bases). Germline V lookup: CDR1 GTSNPN, CDR2 SVGIG (reference sequence). V lost 0 bases to trimming and J lost 1 base, with 10 bases between them. The CDR3 is 15 amino acids.

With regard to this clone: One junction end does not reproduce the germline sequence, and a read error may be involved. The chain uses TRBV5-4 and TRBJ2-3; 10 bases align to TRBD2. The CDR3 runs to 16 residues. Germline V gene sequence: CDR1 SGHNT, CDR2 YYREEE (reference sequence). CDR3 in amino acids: CARSESGGGRVDTQYF. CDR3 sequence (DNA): TGTGCCCGCAGCGAGAGCGGGGGGGGGAGGGTGGATACGCAGTATTTT.

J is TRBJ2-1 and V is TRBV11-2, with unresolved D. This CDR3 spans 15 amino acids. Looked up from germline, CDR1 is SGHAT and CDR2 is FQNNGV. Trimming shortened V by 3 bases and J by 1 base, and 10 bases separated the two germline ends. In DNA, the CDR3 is TGTGCCAGCAGCTTCGCTAGGATGTCCTACAATGAGCAGTTCTTC. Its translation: CASSFARMSYNEQFF.

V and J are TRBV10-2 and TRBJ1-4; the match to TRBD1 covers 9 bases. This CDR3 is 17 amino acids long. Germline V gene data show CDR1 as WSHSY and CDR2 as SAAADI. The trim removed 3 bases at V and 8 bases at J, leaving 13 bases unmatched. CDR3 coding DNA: TGCGCCAGCAGTGACTACCCTCCGGGACAGGGAGGAGAAAAACTGTTTTTT. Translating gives CASSDYPPGQGGEKLFF.

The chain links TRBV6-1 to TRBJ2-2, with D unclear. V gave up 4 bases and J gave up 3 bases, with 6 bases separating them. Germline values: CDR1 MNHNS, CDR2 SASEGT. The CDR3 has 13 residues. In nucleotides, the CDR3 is TGTGCCAGCAGTGTTATATACACCGGGGAGCTGTTTTTT. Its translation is CASSVIYTGELFF.

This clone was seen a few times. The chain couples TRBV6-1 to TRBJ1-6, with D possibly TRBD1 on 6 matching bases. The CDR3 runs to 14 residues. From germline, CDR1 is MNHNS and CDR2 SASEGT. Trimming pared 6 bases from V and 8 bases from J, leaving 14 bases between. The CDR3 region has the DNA TGTGCCAGCAGGCAACAGGGTCTGTATTCACCCCTCCACTTT. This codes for CASRQQGLYSPLHF.

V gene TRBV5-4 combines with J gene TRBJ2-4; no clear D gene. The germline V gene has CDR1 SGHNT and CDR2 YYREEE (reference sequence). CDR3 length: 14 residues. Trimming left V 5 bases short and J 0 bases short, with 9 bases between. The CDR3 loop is CASSFHLAKNIQYF. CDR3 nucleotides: TGTGCCAGCAGTTTCCACTTAGCCAAAAACATTCAGTACTTC.

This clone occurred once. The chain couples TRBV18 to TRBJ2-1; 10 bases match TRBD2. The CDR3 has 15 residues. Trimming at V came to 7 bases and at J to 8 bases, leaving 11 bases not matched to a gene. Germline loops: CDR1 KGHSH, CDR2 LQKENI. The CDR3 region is CASFTSGLAGDEQFF. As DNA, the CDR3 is TGTGCCAGCTTTACGTCAGGGCTAGCGGGAGATGAGCAGTTCTTC.

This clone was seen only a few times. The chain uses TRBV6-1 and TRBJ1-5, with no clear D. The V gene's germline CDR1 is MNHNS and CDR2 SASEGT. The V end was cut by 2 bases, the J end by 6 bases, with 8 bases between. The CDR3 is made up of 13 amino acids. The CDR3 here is CASSETGSQPQHF. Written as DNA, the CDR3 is TGTGCCAGCAGTGAAACCGGGAGTCAGCCCCAGCATTTT.

The CDR3 sequence: CASSSEGLAQFEQYF. The CDR3 DNA sequence: TGTGCCAGCAGCTCCGAGGGACTAGCCCAGTTCGAGCAGTACTTC. The chain is built from TRBV6-5 and TRBJ2-7; 9 nucleotides match TRBD2. This CDR3 has 15 amino acids. Germline V CDR1 and CDR2: MNHEY, SVGAGI. Losses at the gene ends were 6 bases for V and 6 bases for J; bases not matched to a gene: 12.

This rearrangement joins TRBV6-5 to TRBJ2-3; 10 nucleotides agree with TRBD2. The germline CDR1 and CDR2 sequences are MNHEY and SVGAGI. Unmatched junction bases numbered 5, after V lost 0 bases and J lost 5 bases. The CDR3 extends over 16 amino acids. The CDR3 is CASSYSQRGGVDTQYF. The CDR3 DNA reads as TGTGCCAGCAGTTACTCCCAGCGGGGGGGCGTAGATACGCAGTATTTT.

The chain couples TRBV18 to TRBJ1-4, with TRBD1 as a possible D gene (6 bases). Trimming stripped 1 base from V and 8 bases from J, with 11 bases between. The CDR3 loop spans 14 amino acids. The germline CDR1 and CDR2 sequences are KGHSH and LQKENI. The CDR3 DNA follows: TGTGCCAGCTCACCACTTCCGGACAGCGAAAAACTGTTTTTT. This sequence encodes CASSPLPDSEKLFF.

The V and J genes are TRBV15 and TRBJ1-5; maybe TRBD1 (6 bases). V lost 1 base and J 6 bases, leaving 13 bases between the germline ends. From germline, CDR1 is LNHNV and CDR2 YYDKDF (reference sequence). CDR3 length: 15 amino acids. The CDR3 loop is CATSRGEGVGQPQHF. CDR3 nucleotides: TGTGCCACCAGCAGAGGGGAGGGGGTCGGTCAGCCCCAGCATTTT.

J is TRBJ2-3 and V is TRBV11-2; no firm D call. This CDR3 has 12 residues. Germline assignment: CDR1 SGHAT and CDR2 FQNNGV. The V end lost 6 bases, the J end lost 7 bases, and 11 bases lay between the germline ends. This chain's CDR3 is CASRTGVNTQYF. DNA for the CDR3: TGTGCCAGCAGGACTGGTGTTAATACGCAGTATTTT.

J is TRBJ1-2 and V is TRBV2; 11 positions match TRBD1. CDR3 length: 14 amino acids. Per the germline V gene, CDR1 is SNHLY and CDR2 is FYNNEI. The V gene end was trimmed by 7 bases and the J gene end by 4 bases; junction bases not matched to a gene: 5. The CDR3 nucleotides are TGTGCCAGCACGGGGGGACAGGGGGGCTATGGCTACACCTTC. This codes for CASTGGQGGYGYTF. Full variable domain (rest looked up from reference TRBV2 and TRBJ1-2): EPEVTQTPSHQVTQMGQEVILRCVPISNHLYFYWYRQILGQKVEFLVSFYNNEISEKSEIFDDQFSVERPDGSNFTLKIRSTKLEDSAMYFCASTGGQGGYGYTFGSGTRLTVV.

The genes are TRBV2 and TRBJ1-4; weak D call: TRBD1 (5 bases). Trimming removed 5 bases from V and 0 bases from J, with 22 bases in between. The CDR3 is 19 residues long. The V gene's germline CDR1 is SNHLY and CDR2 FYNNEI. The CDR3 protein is CASSKLARTTEATNEKLFF. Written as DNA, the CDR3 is TGTGCCAGCAGTAAATTGGCCCGGACAACCGAGGCAACTAATGAAAAACTGTTTTTT.

The CDR3: CASSLEGLAKTQYF. CDR3 coding DNA: TGTGCCAGCAGCTTAGAGGGACTAGCGAAGACCCAGTACTTC. The chain has TRBV7-2 and TRBJ2-5, with TRBD2 matching over 10 bases. This CDR3 contains 14 residues. Trimming took 1 base from V and 6 from J; bases not matched to a gene: 2. In germline, CDR1 is SGHTA, CDR2 FQGNSA.

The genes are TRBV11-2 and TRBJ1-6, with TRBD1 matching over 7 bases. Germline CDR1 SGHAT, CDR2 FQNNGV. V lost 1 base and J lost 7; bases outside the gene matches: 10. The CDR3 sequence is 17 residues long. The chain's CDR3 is CASSLGRSGQRNSPLHF. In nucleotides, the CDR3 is TGTGCCAGCAGCTTAGGTCGCTCGGGACAGAGGAATTCACCCCTCCACTTT. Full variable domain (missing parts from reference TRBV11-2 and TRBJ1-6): EAGVAQSPRYKIIEKRQSVAFWCNPISGHATLYWYQQILGQGPKLLIQFQNNGVVDDSQLPKDRFSAERLKGVDSTLKIQPAKLEDSAVYLCASSLGRSGQRNSPLHFGNGTRLTVT.

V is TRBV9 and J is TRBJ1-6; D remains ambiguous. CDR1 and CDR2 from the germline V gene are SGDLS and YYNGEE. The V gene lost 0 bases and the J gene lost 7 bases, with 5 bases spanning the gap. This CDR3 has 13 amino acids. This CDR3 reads CASSVGANSPLHF. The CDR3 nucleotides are TGTGCCAGCAGCGTAGGTGCGAATTCACCCCTCCACTTT.

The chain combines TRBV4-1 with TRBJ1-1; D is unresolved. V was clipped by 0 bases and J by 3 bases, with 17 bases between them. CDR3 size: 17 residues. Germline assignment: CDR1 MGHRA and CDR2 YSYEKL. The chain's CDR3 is CASSQDQRVSGHTEAFF. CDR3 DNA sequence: TGCGCCAGCAGCCAAGATCAGAGGGTTAGTGGTCACACTGAAGCTTTCTTT.

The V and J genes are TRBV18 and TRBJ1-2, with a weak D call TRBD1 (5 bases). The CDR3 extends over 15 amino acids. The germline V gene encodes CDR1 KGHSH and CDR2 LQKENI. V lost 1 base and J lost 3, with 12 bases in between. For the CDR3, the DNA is TGTGCCAGCTCACCACTGATTGACAGCTACTATGGCTACACCTTC. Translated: CASSPLIDSYYGYTF.